This T cell receptor (beta chain) was identified during a study of OX40 agonist ivuxolimab in advanced cancers. Across the whole study: Among those treated, three patients had partial responses, one with hepatocellular carcinoma and two with cutaneous melanoma.

Comments on this clone: Antigen specificity is unknown.

Study-wide points: Among the least clonally expanded were partial responders at 0.1-3.0 mg/kg. Expanded clones were, on average, more numerous among CD8+ T cells than CD4+.

The assay was immunoSEQ multiplex PCR, and TCRdb's table has in-frame clones only and misses some. The sample lists about 27,000 clones, around 86% seen once, with around a fifth in the top ten. Collection of blood occurred at baseline, at cycle 4 day 1, and at cycle 7 day 1. This sample comprised CD4+ or CD8+ T cells sorted from blood, obtained in a trial of the OX40 agonist ivuxolimab. This TCR was recovered from an adult with an advanced solid tumor such as melanoma, head and neck, liver or kidney cancer.

The CDR3 is CASSLAGHLYEQYF. Here the CDR3 DNA reads TGTGCCAGCAGCTTGGCCGGACACCTCTACGAGCAGTACTTC. The V and J genes are TRBV5-6 and TRBJ2-7; D might be TRBD1 (5 bases). Trimming pared 0 bases from V and 3 bases from J, leaving 10 bases between. The CDR3 totals 14 residues. Germline loops: CDR1 SGHDT, CDR2 YYEEEE. Drawing the rest from reference TRBV5-6 and TRBJ2-7, the complete variable domain is DAGVTQSPTHLIKTRGQQVTLRCSPKSGHDTVSWYQQALGQGPQFIFQYYEEEERQRGNFPDRFSGHQFPNYSSELNVNALLLGDSALYLCASSLAGHLYEQYFGPGTRLTVT.